The source of this T cell receptor (beta chain) is a study of control samples from healthy donors and cancer patients (dated by TCRdb to the early 2020s). Turning to this clone: No antigen is known for it. No quality values exist for individual bases; no much larger clone is one base distant.

Taken from the germline V gene (reference sequence), the CDR1 and CDR2 loops are LNHDA and SQIVND. Including cysteine and phenylalanine, the CDR3 has 12 amino acids. Just the 36-base CDR3 DNA is kept, in frame starting at base 1. V lost 9 bases and J lost 16 bases, and the count of bases not matched to a germline gene is 15. Libraries were constructed by the immunoSEQ multiplex PCR assay. As stored in TCRdb, this immuneACCESS dataset retains in-frame rearrangements with V and J assigned. A fraction of the clones does not appear; measured against another copy, unresolved V genes explain less than half of the discrepancy, and the remainder lacks a known reason. This sample holds 100,000 to 150,000 clones; 80% to 95% were observed only once. The ten largest clones take up less than 2.5% of the sample.

The rearranged segments are TRBV19 and TRBJ2-1; the central 7 bases match TRBD2. Specimen: blood. The receptor comes from a man in his late teens or twenties in good health. The nucleotide sequence reads TGTGCCAGCGTTGCCCCCTCGGGACTAACCTTCTTC. Its coded protein is CASVAPSGLTFF.